The present T cell receptor (beta chain) was sequenced within a study of blood T cell repertoires in COVID-19. Study summary: The cDNA or gDNA used as material had been derived from T cells, B-cell-depleted T cells, or PBMCs.

Original data processing: Reference gene primers were amplified, and this amplification served to estimate nucleated cell counts. Some clones are missing from TCRdb's copy, which holds only in-frame ones; the method was immunoSEQ multiplex PCR. The V and J calls and clone size were taken over from that table, and D and trimming were inferred from the DNA. This sample yields 90,000 or so clones, of which about 90% are seen a single time; under 2% belongs to the top ten. This sequence originates from a human donor with active COVID-19. The donor label of this sample is uncertain. Sequenced: peripheral blood.

Here the CDR3 reads CASSLEAGLNYGYTF. DNA of the CDR3: TGTGCCAGCAGCTTAGAGGCAGGACTCAACTATGGCTACACCTTC. The chain joins TRBV7-9 to TRBJ1-2; D is undetermined. The CDR3 runs to 15 residues. The V end lost 1 base, the J end lost 2 bases, and 11 bases lay between the germline ends. Germline-derived CDR1 and CDR2 are SEHNR and FQNEAQ (reference sequence).